This T cell receptor beta chain was captured in a study of Ad26.COV2.S vaccination and SARS-CoV-2 variants. Study details: Donor had been placed in the Ad26.COV2.S arm of the COV1001 trial.

Sequencing used immunoSEQ multiplex PCR; TCRdb keeps in-frame clones, though not all of them. This table has roughly 300,000 clones, approximately 90% appearing once. This clone was recorded once. Its antigen is not identified. Treatment of the sample: about 20 received Ad26.COV2.S at low or high dose, single or two shots; about 5 received placebo; per-sample allocation not given. Collection of the samples took place on day 63 after the first injection of vaccine or placebo. V dropped 1 base and J dropped 1 base, with 10 bases sitting between them. The germline CDR1 and CDR2 sequences are SNHLY and FYNNEI. The CDR3 contains 15 residues. Findings of the study overall: Vaccine recipients posted higher spike-specific TCR breadth than their placebo counterparts. Responses of spike-specific T cells (both CD8+ and CD4+) reportedly showed substantial breadth after vaccination. Non-spike TCR breadth did not differ much between vaccine and placebo recipients.

The genes are TRBV2 and TRBJ2-5; D possibly corresponds to TRBD1 (6 bases). Sequenced material: peripheral blood, taken in a trial of Ad26.COV2.S vaccine versus placebo. The source is a person between 18 and 65 years old who received the Ad26.COV2.S COVID-19 vaccine or a placebo. CDR3 loop: CASSEGGQGQETQYF. In DNA form, the CDR3 reads TGTGCCAGCAGTGAAGGGGGGCAGGGCCAAGAGACCCAGTACTTC.